A selection of T cell receptor beta chains follows, all from one sample in a study of OX40 agonist ivuxolimab in advanced cancers. Some clones are missing from TCRdb's copy, which holds only in-frame ones; the method was immunoSEQ multiplex PCR. The table includes tens of thousands of clones, approximately 94% detected once. The source material was CD4+ or CD8+ T cells sorted from blood, sampled in a trial of the OX40 agonist ivuxolimab. Every receptor here comes from an adult with an advanced solid tumor such as melanoma, head and neck, liver or kidney cancer. Both conserved end residues are part of each CDR3. The D gene is left open where the match is weak.

TRBD1,TRBJ2-2,TRBV6-6,CASSYDATGVPGELFF,TGTGCCAGCAGTTACGACGCGACAGGGGTGCCCGGGGAGCTGTTTTTT
NA,TRBJ2-1,TRBV6-5,CASSPRDQFSYEQFF,TGTGCCAGCAGCCCCCGGGACCAGTTTTCGTATGAGCAGTTCTTC
NA,TRBJ2-3,TRBV9,CASSVAGGALTLTDTQYF,TGTGCCAGCAGCGTAGCTGGCGGGGCCCTAACACTCACAGATACGCAGTATTTT
NA,TRBJ1-2,TRBV29-1,CSVEALIRDGYTF,TGCAGCGTTGAAGCCCTCATAAGGGATGGCTACACCTTC
TRBD1,TRBJ1-5,TRBV27,CASSSGQGANQPQHF,TGTGCCAGCAGCTCGGGACAGGGGGCGAATCAGCCCCAGCATTTT
TRBD2,TRBJ2-1,TRBV15,CATSSSTSAINEQFF,TGTGCCACCAGCAGTTCCACTAGCGCCATCAATGAGCAGTTCTTC
NA,TRBJ1-1,TRBV4-2,CASSQTNEAFF,TGTGCCAGCAGCCAAACCAACGAAGCTTTCTTT
NA,TRBJ2-2,TRBV5-6,CASSLGAGELFF,TGTGCCAGCAGCTTGGGCGCCGGGGAGCTGTTTTTT
NA,TRBJ2-1,TRBV6-5,CASSYTLTGYNEQFF,TGTGCCAGCAGTTACACACTGACAGGATACAATGAGCAGTTCTTC
NA,TRBJ1-2,TRBV5-1,CASSSSPVHGYTF,TGCGCCAGCAGCTCTTCTCCCGTGCATGGCTACACCTTC
TRBD2,TRBJ2-5,TRBV6-5,CASSYGAGPQETQYF,TGTGCCAGCAGTTACGGAGCGGGGCCCCAAGAGACCCAGTACTTC